A single sample gave rise to the 13 T cell receptor beta chains below, sequenced in a study of blood T cell repertoires in COVID-19. Clones were sequenced by immunoSEQ multiplex PCR, and TCRdb holds only the in-frame ones, with some missing. This table holds about 180,000 clones, roughly 88% found once. The specimen sequenced was peripheral blood. These receptors originate from a man aged 80 or over with COVID-19, enrolled during active disease.

This rearrangement joins TRBV7-9 to TRBJ2-1, with a possible D match to TRBD1 (6 bases). Germline CDR1 reads SEHNR; CDR2 reads FQNEAQ (reference sequence). CDR3 length: 15 residues. The germline V and J ends were trimmed by 5 bases and 2 bases, with 13 bases remaining between them. The CDR3 spells CASSTGTSTYNEQFF. In DNA, the CDR3 is TGTGCCAGCAGCACGGGGACATCTACCTACAATGAGCAGTTCTTC.

The V call is TRBV28, the J call TRBJ1-1; weak D call: TRBD1 (5 bases). The CDR3 spans 12 residues. Trimming left V 6 bases short and J 9 bases short, with 14 bases between. The germline V gene encodes CDR1 MDHEN and CDR2 SYDVKM. CDR3 sequence reads: CASRVGGGKAFF. The CDR3 DNA reads as TGTGCCAGCAGAGTCGGGGGAGGCAAAGCTTTCTTT.

CDR3 in amino acids: CASSSQGQNTEAFF. CDR3 coding DNA: TGTGCCAGCAGTTCACAGGGTCAGAACACTGAAGCTTTCTTT. The chain joins TRBV6-5 to TRBJ1-1; possibly TRBD1 for D (6 bases). Germline CDR1 and CDR2: MNHEY and SVGAGI. V lost 4 bases, J lost 1 base, and 10 bases lay in between. The CDR3 consists of 14 residues.

Note on this clone: A read error may account for a junction end that differs from germline. V gene TRBV6-6 combines with J gene TRBJ1-2, with D unresolved. Germline lookup yields CDR1 MNHNY and CDR2 SVGAGI (reference sequence). This CDR3 has 10 residues. This CDR3 reads CASSTYTINF. As DNA, the CDR3 is TGTGCCAGCAGTACCTATACCATCAACTTC.

The rearrangement joins TRBV7-2 to TRBJ2-4, with D perhaps TRBD2 (5 bases). Germline CDR1 reads SGHTA; CDR2 reads FQGNSA. This CDR3 spans 14 amino acids. Trimming took 0 bases from V and 6 from J, leaving 9 bases between them. CDR3 loop: CASSLADWRNIQYF. As DNA, the CDR3 is TGTGCCAGCAGCTTAGCGGACTGGCGAAACATTCAGTACTTC. The full variable domain, its missing parts supplied by reference TRBV7-2 and TRBJ2-4, is GAGVSQSPSNKVTEKGKDVELRCDPISGHTALYWYRQSLGQGLEFLIYFQGNSAPDKSGLPSDRFSAERTGGSVSTLTIQRTQQEDSAVYLCASSLADWRNIQYFGAGTRLSVL.

This clone was observed a single time. The chain is built from TRBV4-1 and TRBJ2-7; 7 positions match TRBD1. The CDR3 has 16 amino acids. Germline V gene data show CDR1 as MGHRA and CDR2 as YSYEKL. V shed 1 base and J 2 bases; nucleotides not matched to a gene: 8. The CDR3 DNA is TGCGCCAGCAGCCAAGTGGACGGCGACAGGGCCTACGAGCAGTACTTC. Its translation: CASSQVDGDRAYEQYF.

The rearrangement joins TRBV3-1 (or the pseudogene TRBV3-2) to TRBJ1-4; D is unclear. The CDR3 extends over 15 amino acids. Germline lookup yields CDR1 LGHDT and CDR2 YNNKEL (reference sequence). Trimming pared 0 bases from V and 4 bases from J, leaving 9 bases between. The CDR3 reads CASSQEREHNEKLFF. The CDR3 DNA sequence: TGTGCCAGCAGCCAAGAGAGGGAGCATAATGAAAAACTGTTTTTT.

The DNA for the CDR3 is TGTGCCAGCAAGCAGGGATCTGGCTACACCTTC. Translation gives CASKQGSGYTF. The rearrangement links TRBV3-1 (or the pseudogene TRBV3-2) to TRBJ1-2, with D possibly TRBD1 on 5 matching bases. The CDR3 covers 11 residues. Trimming took off 7 bases at V and 7 bases at J, with 10 bases between the two ends. CDR1 and CDR2 from the germline V gene are LGHDT and YNNKEL (reference sequence).

J is TRBJ2-5 and V is TRBV5-1; D is unclear. Trimming shortened V by 0 bases and J by 5 bases, and 14 bases separated the two germline ends. The germline gives CDR1 SGHRS, CDR2 YFSETQ. There are 15 residues in the CDR3. The chain's CDR3 is CASSLDHSPQETQYF. CDR3 nucleotide sequence: TGCGCCAGCAGCTTGGACCACAGCCCGCAGGAGACCCAGTACTTC.

The rearrangement joins TRBV7-7 to TRBJ2-5; D might be TRBD2 (7 bases). The CDR3 spans 16 residues. Trimming left V 3 bases short and J 5 bases short, with 19 bases between. Germline CDR1 and CDR2: SSHAT and FNYEAQ (reference sequence). The DNA of the CDR3 is TGTGCCAGCAGCTTCGGAGGGGGGCGAGCGGGGGAGACCCAGTACTTC. It encodes CASSFGGGRAGETQYF.

There are a few counts of this clone. The V call is TRBV27, the J call TRBJ1-1, with 9 bases identical to TRBD1. V was pared by 4 bases and J by 5 bases, with 14 bases of the junction left unmatched. This CDR3 spans 17 amino acids. Looked up from germline, CDR1 is MNHEY and CDR2 is SMNVEV (reference sequence). The CDR3 spells CASSSQEGTGRGTEAFF. The CDR3 region has the DNA TGTGCCAGCAGTTCGCAAGAGGGGACAGGGAGGGGGACTGAAGCTTTCTTT.

The V gene is TRBV9, the J gene TRBJ1-4; the match to TRBD1 covers 9 bases. This CDR3 comprises 15 residues. CDR1 SGDLS and CDR2 YYNGEE come from the germline V gene. Unmatched junction bases numbered 7, after V lost 3 bases and J lost 7 bases. The CDR3 region is CASSARTGVAEKLFF. The CDR3 DNA follows: TGTGCCAGCAGCGCGAGGACAGGGGTCGCTGAAAAACTGTTTTTT.

In this sample, this clone turned up a few times. The gene calls are TRBV28 and TRBJ1-1, with TRBD1 identical over 9 bases. V lost 1 base to trimming and J lost 6 bases; unmatched junction nucleotides: 15. Germline V gene data show CDR1 as MDHEN and CDR2 as SYDVKM. This CDR3 has 18 amino acids. CDR3 DNA sequence: TGTGCCAGCAGTTTATTGTACGGGACAGGGCGGAATAGGGCTGAAGCTTTCTTT. Its translation: CASSLLYGTGRNRAEAFF.